This TCR beta chain derives from a study of cytomegalovirus exposure and HLA in healthy donors. The study, taken as a whole, reports: Altogether, more than 150 TCR beta chains were recorded as cytomegalovirus-associated. Reports described diagnosis of cytomegalovirus status by the classifier as highly specific and sensitive. Most TCR beta V segments were productive about 90% or about 30% of the time in an earlier analysis. Sequencing likely produced, as an artifact, a cluster of highly shared sequence variants.

In the case of this clone: Its antigen is unidentified.

The PCR used 60 Vbeta and 13 Jbeta primers. The protocol was immunoSEQ multiplex PCR, while the TCRdb copy is restricted to in-frame clones and leaves out a portion. The sample includes tens of thousands of clones, about 70% of them seen just once. The germline V gene encodes CDR1 GTSNPN and CDR2 SVGIG (reference sequence). The CDR3 extends over 14 amino acids. Trimming removed 4 bases from V and 10 bases from J; junction bases left unmatched: 15. The gene calls are TRBV30 and TRBJ2-7, with TRBD1 matching 8 bases. The sequence derives from a young man in good health and CMV-seronegative. The source material was PBMCs. The CDR3 DNA follows: TGTGCCTGGACAGGTCAGGGGGCGGGCGGTGAACAGTACTTC. Encoded protein: CAWTGQGAGGEQYF.